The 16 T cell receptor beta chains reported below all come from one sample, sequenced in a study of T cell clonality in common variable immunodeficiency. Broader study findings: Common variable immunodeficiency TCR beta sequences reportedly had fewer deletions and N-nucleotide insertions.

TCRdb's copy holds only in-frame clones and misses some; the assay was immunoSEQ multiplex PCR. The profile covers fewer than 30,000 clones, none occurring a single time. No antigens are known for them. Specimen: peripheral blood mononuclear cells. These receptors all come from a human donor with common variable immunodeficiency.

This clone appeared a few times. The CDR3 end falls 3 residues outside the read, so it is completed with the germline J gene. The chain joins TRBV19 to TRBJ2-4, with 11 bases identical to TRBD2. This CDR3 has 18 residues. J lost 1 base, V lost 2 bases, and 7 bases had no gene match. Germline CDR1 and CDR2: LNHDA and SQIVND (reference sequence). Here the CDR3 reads CASSISVLAGVAKNIQYF. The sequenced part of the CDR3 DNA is TGTGCCAGTAGTATATCGGTACTAGCGGGAGTGGCCAAAAACATT.

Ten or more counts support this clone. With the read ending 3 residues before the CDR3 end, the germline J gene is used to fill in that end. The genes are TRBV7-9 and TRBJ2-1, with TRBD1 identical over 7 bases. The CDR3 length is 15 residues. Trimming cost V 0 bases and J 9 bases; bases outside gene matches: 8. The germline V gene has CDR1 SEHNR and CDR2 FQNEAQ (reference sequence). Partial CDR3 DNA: TGTGCCAGCAGCTTAGCTCGGACAGGACCTTTTGAG. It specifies CASSLARTGPFE. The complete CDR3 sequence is CASSLARTGPFEQFF. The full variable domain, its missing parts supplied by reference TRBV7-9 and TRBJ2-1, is DTGVSQNPRHKITKRGQNVTFRCDPISEHNRLYWYRQTLGQGPEFLTYFQNEAQLEKSRLLSDRFSAERPKGSFSTLEIQRTEQGDSAMYLCASSLARTGPFEQFFGPGTRLTVL.

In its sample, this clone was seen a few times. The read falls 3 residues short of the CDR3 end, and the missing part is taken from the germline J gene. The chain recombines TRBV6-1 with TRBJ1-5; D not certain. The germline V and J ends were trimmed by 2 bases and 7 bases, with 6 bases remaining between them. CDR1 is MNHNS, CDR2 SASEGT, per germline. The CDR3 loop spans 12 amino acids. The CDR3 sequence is CASSELSQPQHF. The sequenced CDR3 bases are TGTGCCAGCAGTGAACTCTCCCAGCCC.

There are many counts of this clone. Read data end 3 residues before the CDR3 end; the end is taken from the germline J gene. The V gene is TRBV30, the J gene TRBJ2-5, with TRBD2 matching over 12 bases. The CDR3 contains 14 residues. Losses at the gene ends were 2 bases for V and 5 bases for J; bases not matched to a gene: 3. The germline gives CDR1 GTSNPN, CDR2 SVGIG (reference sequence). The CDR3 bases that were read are TGTGCCTGGAGTTTTACTAGCGGGAGGGAGACC. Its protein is CAWSFTSGRET. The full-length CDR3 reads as CAWSFTSGRETQYF.

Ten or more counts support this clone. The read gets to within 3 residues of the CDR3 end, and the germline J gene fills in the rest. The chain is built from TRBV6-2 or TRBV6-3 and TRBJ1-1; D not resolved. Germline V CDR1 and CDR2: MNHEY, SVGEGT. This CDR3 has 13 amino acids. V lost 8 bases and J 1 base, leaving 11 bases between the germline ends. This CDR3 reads CASGLQENTEAFF. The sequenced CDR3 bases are TGTGCCAGCGGACTGCAGGAGAACACTGAA.

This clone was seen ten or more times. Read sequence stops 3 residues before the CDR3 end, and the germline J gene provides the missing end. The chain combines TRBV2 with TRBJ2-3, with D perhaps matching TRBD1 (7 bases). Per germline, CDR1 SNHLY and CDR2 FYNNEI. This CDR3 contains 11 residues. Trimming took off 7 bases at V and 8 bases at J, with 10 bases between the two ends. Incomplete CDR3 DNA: TGTGCCAGCAACCAGGGGGGTACG. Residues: CASNQGGT. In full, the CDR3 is CASNQGGTQYF.

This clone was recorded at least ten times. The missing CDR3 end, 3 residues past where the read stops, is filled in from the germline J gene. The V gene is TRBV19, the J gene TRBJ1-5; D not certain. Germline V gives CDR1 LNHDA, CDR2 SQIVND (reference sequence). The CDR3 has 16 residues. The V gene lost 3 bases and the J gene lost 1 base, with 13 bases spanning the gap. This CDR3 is CASSIPTPGSNQPQHF. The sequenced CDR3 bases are TGTGCCAGTAGTATCCCAACCCCTGGCAGCAATCAGCCC.

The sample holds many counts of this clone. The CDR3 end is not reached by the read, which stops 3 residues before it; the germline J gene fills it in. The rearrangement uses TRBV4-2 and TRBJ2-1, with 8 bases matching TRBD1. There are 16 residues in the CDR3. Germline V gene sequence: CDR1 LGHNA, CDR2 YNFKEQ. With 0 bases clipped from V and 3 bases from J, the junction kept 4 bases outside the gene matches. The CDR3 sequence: CASSQEGGTGYNEQFF. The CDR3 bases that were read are TGTGCCAGCAGCCAAGAGGGCGGGACAGGCTACAATGAG.

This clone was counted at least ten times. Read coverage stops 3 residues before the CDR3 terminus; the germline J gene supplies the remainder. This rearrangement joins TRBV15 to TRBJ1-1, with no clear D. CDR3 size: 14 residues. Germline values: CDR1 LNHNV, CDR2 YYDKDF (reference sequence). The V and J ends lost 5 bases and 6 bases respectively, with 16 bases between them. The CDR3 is CATSPVQSGSEAFF. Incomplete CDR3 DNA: TGTGCCACCAGCCCCGTTCAATCAGGCTCTGAA.

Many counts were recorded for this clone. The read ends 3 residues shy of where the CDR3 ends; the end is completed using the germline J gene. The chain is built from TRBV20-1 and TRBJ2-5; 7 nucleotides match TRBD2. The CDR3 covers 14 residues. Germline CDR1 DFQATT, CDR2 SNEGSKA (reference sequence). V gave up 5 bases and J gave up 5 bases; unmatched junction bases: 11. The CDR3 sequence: CSASDGGLEETQYF. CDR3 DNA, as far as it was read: TGCAGTGCTTCGGACGGCGGACTAGAGGAGACC.

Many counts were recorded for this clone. Here the CDR3 reads CASSLDQQETQYF. Incomplete CDR3 DNA: TGCGCCAGCAGCTTGGATCAGCAAGAGACC. V gene TRBV5-1 combines with J gene TRBJ2-5; D ambiguous. The sequenced fragment ends 3 residues before the CDR3 boundary, so the rest is inferred from the germline J gene. The CDR3 contains 13 residues. V was trimmed by 0 bases and J by 2 bases, leaving 5 bases between them. CDR1 is SGHRS, CDR2 YFSETQ, per germline.

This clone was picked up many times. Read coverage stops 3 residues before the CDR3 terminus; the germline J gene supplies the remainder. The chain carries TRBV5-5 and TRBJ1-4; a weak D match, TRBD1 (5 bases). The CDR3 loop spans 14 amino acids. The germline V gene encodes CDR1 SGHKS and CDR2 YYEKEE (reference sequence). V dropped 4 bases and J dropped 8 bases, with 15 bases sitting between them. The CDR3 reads CASSPGGSWEKLFF. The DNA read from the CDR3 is TGTGCCAGCAGCCCCGGGGGAAGCTGGGAAAAA.

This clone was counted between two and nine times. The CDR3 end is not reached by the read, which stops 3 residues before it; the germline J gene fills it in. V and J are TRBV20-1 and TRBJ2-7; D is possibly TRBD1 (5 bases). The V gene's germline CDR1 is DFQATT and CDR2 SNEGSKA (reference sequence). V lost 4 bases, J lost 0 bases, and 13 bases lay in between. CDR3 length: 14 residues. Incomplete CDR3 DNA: TGCAGTGCTATTGGCACAGGAAGCTCCTACGAG. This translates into CSAIGTGSSYE. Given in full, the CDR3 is CSAIGTGSSYEQYF.

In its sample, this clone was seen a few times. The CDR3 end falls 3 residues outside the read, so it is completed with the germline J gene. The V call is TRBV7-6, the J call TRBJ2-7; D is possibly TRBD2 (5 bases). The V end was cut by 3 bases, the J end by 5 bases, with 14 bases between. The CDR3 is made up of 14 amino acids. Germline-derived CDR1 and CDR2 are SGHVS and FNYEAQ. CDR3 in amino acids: CASSLKFGGHEQYF. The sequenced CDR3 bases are TGTGCCAGCAGCTTGAAATTCGGCGGGCACGAG.

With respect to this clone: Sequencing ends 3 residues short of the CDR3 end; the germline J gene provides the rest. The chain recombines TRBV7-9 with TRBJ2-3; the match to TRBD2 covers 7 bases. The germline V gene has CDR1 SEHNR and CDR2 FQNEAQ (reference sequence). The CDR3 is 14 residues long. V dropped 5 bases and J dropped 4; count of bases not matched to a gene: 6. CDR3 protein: CASSRRAGADTQYF. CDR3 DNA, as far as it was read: TGTGCCAGCAGCCGCCGGGCGGGAGCAGATACG.

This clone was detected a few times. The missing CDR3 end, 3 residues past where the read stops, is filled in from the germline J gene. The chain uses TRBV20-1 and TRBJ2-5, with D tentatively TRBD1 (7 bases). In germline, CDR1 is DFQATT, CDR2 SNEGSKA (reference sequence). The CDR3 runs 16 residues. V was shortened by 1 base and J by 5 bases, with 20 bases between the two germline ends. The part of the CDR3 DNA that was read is TGCAGTGCTAGAGTCCCAGGGGGGCAACGGTACGAGACC. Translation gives CSARVPGGQRYET. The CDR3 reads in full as CSARVPGGQRYETQYF.